At least ten counts were recorded for the clone carrying this T cell receptor beta chain. Antigen specificity is unknown. Original processing notes: Building a distant-metastasis classifier for papillary thyroid cancer drew on CDR3 differences across clinicopathological groups. TCRdb re-analyzed the PCR reads using MiXCR. For this entry, the V and J calls and clone size follow TCRdb and not the study's own pipeline. The table has 20,000 to 25,000 clones, roughly 9.7% seen once. No treatment had been given to any patient before thyroid surgery. The record originates from a study of metastatic and nonmetastatic thyroid tumors. Overall study context: The authors compared repertoires across blood and tumor or nodule tissue from malignant and benign thyroid patients. Study conclusions and caveats: Within blood and tumor, benign nodules reportedly had significantly lower TCR beta diversity than malignant thyroid tumors did.

The V and J ends lost 6 bases and 5 bases respectively, with 13 bases between them. CDR3 length equals 14 residues. The germline V gene encodes CDR1 MRHNA and CDR2 SNTAGT. V usage is TRBV6-4 and J usage is TRBJ2-2, with D possibly being TRBD2 (5 bases). This TCR was sampled from a female donor with papillary thyroid cancer or a benign thyroid nodule (not recorded which). Some clones in this sample may be carry-over from other donors' samples. The sample taken for sequencing was blood. Here the CDR3 DNA reads TGTGCCAGCAGCCGGGATGGCGGGACCGGGGAGCTGTTTTTT. This codes for CASSRDGGTGELFF.